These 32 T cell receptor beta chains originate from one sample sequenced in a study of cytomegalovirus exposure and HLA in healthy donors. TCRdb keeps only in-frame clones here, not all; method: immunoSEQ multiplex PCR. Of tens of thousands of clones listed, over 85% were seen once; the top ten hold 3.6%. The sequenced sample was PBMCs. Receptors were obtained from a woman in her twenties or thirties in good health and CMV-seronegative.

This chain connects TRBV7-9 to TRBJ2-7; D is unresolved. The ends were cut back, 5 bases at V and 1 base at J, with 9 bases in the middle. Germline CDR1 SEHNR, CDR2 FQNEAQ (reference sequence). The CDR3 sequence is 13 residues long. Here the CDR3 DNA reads TGTGCCAGCAGCCCCGACAAGTCCTACGAGCAGTACTTC. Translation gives CASSPDKSYEQYF.

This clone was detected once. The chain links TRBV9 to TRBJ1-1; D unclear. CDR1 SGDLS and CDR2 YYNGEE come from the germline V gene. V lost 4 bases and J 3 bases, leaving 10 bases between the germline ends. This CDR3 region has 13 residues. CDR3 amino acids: CASSPPGYTEAFF. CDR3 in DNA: TGTGCCAGCAGCCCCCCGGGTTACACTGAAGCTTTCTTT.

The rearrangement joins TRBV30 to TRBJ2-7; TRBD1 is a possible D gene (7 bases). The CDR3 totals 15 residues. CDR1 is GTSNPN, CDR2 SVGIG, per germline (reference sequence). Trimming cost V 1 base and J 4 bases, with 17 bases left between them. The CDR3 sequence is CAWSGQGGNGYEQYF. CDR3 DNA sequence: TGTGCCTGGAGTGGGCAGGGGGGCAACGGGTACGAGCAGTACTTC.

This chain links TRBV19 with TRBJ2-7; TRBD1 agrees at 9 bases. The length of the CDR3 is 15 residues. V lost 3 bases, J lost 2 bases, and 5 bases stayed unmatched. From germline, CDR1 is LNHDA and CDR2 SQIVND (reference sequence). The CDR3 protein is CASSIDRGATYEQYF. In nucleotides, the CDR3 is TGTGCCAGTAGTATCGACAGGGGGGCTACCTACGAGCAGTACTTC.

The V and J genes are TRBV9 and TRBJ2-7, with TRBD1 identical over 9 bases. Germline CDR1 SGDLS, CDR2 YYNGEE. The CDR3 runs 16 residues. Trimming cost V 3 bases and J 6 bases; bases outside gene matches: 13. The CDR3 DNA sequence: TGTGCCAGCAGCGAAGGGACAGGGCCCTTTGCCACCGAGCAGTACTTC. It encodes CASSEGTGPFATEQYF.

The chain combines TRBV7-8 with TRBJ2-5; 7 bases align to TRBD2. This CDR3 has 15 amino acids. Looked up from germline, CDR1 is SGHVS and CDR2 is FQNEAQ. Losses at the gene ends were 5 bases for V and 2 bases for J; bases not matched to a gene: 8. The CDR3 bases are TGTGCCAGCAGCAAGCCGGGACTACTTCAAGAGACCCAGTACTTC. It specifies CASSKPGLLQETQYF.

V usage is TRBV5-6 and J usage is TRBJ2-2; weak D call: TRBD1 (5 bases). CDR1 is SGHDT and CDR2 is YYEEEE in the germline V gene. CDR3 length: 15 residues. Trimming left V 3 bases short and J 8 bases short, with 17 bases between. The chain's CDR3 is CASSSTQGFAGELFF. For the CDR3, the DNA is TGTGCCAGCAGCTCAACCCAGGGTTTTGCTGGGGAGCTGTTTTTT. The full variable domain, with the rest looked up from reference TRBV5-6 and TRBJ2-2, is DAGVTQSPTHLIKTRGQQVTLRCSPKSGHDTVSWYQQALGQGPQFIFQYYEEEERQRGNFPDRFSGHQFPNYSSELNVNALLLGDSALYLCASSSTQGFAGELFFGEGSRLTVL.

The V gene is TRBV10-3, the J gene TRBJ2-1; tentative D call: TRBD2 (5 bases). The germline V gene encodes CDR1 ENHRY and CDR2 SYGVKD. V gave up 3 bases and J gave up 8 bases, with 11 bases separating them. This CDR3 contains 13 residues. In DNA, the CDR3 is TGTGCCATCAGTGAATCTTTGGAGGATGAGCAGTTCTTC. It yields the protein CAISESLEDEQFF.

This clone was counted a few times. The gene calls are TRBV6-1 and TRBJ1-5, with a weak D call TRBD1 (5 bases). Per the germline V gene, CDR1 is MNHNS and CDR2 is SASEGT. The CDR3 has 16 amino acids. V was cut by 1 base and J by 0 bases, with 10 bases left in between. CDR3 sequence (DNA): TGTGCCAGCAGTGAAGGGGGCGGTTATAGCAATCAGCCCCAGCATTTT. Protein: CASSEGGGYSNQPQHF.

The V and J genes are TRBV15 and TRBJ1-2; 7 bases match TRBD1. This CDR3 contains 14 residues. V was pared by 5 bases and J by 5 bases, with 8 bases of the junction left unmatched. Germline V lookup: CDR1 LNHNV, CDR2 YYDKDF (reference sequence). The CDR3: CATSDEGTAYGYTF. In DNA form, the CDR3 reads TGTGCCACCAGCGACGAAGGGACAGCTTATGGCTACACCTTC.

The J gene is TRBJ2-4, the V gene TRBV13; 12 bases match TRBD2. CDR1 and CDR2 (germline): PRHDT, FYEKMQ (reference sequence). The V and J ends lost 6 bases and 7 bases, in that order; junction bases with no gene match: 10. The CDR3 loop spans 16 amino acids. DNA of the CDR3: TGTGCCAGCAGTTCAACTAGCGGGGGGACAAGGAACATTCAGTACTTC. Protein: CASSSTSGGTRNIQYF.

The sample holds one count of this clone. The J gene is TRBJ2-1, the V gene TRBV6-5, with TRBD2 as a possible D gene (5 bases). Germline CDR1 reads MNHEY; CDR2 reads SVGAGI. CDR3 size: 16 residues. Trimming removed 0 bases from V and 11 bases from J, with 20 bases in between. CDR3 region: CASSYSGVSEPGKQFF. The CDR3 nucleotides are TGTGCCAGCAGTTACTCCGGGGTCTCCGAGCCGGGAAAGCAGTTCTTC.

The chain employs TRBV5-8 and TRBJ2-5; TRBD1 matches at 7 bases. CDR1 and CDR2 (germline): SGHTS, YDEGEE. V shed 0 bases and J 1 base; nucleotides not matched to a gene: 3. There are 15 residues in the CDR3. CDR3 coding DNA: TGTGCCAGCAGCTTGGGAACAGGGGCCCAAGAGACCCAGTACTTC. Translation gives CASSLGTGAQETQYF.

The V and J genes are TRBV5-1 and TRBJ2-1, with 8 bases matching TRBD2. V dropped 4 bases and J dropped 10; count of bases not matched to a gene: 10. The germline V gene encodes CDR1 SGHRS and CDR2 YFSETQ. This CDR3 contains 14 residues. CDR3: CASSPLMTGGEQFF. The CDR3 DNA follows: TGCGCCAGCAGCCCGCTTATGACGGGGGGGGAGCAGTTCTTC.

CDR3 nucleotide sequence: TGTGCCAGCTCACCACCAGCTGCCAAAAACATTCAGTACTTC. Amino acids: CASSPPAAKNIQYF. The chain employs TRBV18 and TRBJ2-4; D gene uncertain. V lost 0 bases, J lost 1 base, and 4 bases lay in between. The length of the CDR3 is 14 residues. In germline, CDR1 is KGHSH, CDR2 LQKENI.

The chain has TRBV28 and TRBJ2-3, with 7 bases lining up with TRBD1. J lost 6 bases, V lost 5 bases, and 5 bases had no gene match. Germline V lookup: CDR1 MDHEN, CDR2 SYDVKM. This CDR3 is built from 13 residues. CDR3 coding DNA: TGTGCCAGCAGTCGAACAGGGGTTGATACGCAGTATTTT. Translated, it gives CASSRTGVDTQYF.

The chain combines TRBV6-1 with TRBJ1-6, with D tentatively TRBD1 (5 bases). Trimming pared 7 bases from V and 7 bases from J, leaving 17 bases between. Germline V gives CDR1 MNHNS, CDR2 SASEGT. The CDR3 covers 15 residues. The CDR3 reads CASIERGYQNSPLHF. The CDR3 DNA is TGTGCCAGCATCGAAAGGGGTTACCAAAATTCACCCCTCCACTTT.

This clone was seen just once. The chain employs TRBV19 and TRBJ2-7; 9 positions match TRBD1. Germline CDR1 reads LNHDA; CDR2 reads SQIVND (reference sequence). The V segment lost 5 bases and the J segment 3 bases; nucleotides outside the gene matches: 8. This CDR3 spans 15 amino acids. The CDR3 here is CASSPAGQGFYEQYF. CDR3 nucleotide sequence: TGTGCCAGTAGTCCCGCGGGACAGGGTTTCTACGAGCAGTACTTC.

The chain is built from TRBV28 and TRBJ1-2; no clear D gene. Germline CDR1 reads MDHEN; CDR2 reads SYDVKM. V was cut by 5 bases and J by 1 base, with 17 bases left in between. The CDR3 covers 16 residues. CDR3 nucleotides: TGTGCCAGCAGTCCCTCCCGGGAGAGGCGTAACTATGGCTACACCTTC. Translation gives CASSPSRERRNYGYTF.

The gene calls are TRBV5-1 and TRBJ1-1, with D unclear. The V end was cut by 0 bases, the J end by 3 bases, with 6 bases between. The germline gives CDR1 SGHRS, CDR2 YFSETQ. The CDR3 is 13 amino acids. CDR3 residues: CASSLGRDTEAFF. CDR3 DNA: TGCGCCAGCAGCTTGGGCCGAGACACTGAAGCTTTCTTT.

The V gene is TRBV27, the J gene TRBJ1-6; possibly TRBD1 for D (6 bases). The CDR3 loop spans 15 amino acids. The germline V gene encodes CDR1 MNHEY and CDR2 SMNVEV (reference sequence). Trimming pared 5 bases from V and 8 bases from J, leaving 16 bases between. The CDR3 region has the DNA TGTGCCAGCAGTATACGACAGGTTCGGGATTCACCCCTCCACTTT. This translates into CASSIRQVRDSPLHF.

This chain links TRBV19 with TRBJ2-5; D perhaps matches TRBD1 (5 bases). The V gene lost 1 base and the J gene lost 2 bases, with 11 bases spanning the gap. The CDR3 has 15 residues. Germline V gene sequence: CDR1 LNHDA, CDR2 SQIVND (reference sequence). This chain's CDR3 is CASSIGQGSQETQYF. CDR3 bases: TGTGCCAGTAGTATAGGTCAGGGTAGTCAAGAGACCCAGTACTTC.

The CDR3 DNA sequence: TGTGCCTGGAAGTCCAGGGCCCATCAGCCCCAGCATTTT. Translation gives CAWKSRAHQPQHF. The rearrangement uses TRBV30 and TRBJ1-5; TRBD1 might be the D (5 bases). Trimming cost V 4 bases and J 5 bases, with 12 bases left between them. Germline values: CDR1 GTSNPN, CDR2 SVGIG (reference sequence). The length of the CDR3 is 13 residues.

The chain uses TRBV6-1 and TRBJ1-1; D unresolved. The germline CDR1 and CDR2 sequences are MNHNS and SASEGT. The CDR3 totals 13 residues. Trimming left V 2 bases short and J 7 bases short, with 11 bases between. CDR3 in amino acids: CASSESAGSEAFF. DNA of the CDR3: TGTGCCAGCAGTGAATCGGCAGGAAGTGAAGCTTTCTTT.

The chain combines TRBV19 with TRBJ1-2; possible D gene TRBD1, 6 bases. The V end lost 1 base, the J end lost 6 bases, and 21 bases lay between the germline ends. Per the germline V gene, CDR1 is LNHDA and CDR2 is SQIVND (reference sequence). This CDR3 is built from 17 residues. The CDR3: CASSIGFGQGREDGYTF. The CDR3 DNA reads TGTGCCAGTAGTATAGGCTTCGGCCAGGGGAGAGAAGATGGCTACACCTTC.

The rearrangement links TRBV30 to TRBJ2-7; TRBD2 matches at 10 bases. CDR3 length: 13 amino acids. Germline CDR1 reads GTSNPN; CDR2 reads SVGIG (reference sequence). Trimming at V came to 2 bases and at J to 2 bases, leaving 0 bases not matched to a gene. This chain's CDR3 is CAWSTSGAYEQYF. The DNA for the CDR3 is TGTGCCTGGAGTACTAGCGGGGCCTACGAGCAGTACTTC.

The CDR3 nucleotides read TGTGCCAGCTCACCTAAACAGGGGACAACTAATGAAAAACTGTTTTTT. Its protein product is CASSPKQGTTNEKLFF. The rearrangement links TRBV18 to TRBJ1-4; 7 positions agree with TRBD1. Germline values: CDR1 KGHSH, CDR2 LQKENI. V trimming: 3 bases; J trimming: 0 bases; junction bases outside the gene matches: 4. The CDR3 extends over 16 amino acids.

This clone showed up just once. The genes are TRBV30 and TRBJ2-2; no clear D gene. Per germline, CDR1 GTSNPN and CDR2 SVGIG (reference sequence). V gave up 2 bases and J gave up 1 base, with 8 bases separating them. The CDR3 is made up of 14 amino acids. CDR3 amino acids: CAWSNTVNTGELFF. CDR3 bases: TGTGCCTGGAGTAATACAGTGAACACCGGGGAGCTGTTTTTT. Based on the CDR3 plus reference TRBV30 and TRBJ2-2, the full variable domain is SQTIHQWPATLVQPVGSPLSLECTVEGTSNPNLYWYRQAAGRGLQLLFYSVGIGQISSEVPQNLSASRPQDRQFILSSKKLLLSDSGFYLCAWSNTVNTGELFFGEGSRLTVL.

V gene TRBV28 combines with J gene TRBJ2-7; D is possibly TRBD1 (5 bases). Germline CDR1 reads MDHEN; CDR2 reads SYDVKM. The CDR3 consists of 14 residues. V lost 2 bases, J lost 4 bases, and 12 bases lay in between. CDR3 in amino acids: CASSLTGREYEQYF. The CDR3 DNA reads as TGTGCCAGCAGTTTAACGGGCAGGGAATACGAGCAGTACTTC. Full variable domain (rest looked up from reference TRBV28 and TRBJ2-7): DVKVTQSSRYLVKRTGEKVFLECVQDMDHENMFWYRQDPGLGLRLIYFSYDVKMKEKGDIPEGYSVSREKKERFSLILESASTNQTSMYLCASSLTGREYEQYFGPGTRLTVT.

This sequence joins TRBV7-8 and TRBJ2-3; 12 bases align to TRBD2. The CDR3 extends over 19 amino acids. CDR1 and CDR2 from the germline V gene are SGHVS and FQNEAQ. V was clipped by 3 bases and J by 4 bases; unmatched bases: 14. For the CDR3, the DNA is TGTGCCAGCAGCTTGGGCCCGGGGCTAGCGGGAGGGGGCGCAGATACGCAGTATTTT. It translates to CASSLGPGLAGGGADTQYF.

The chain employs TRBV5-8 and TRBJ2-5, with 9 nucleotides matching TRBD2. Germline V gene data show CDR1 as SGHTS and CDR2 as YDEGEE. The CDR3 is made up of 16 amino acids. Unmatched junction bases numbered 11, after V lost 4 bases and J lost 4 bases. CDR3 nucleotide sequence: TGTGCCAGCAGCCCCACCGGGACTAGCAGTACAGAGACCCAGTACTTC. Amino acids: CASSPTGTSSTETQYF.

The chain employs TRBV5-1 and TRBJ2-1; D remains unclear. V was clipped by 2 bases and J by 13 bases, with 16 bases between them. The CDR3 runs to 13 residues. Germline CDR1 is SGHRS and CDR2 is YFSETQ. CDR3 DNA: TGCGCCAGCAGCTTTACCTCCTTACTCGAACAGTTCTTC. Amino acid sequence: CASSFTSLLEQFF.